This is a list of T cell receptor beta chains from one sample in a study of T cells in Graves' hyperthyroidism and ophthalmopathy. TCRdb used MiXCR to reprocess the multiplex PCR reads, holding one entry per CDR3 protein. The table lists approximately 690,000 distinct CDR3 sequences, around 21% of them singletons. Source material: blood. These receptors came from a man aged 25-40 years with Graves' ophthalmopathy. Both conserved end residues are part of each CDR3. D genes are given only for firm matches. Part of the rows lack a size; the others show once, few, many or a class for expanded clones.

TRBJ2-7,TRBV19,NA,NA,TGTGCCAGTAGTATAATGGACGAGCAGTACTTC,CASSIMDEQYF
TRBJ2-7,TRBV19,few,NA,TGTGCCAGTAGTATTTATTTTGGCGGGCCCTACGAGCAGTACTTC,CASSIYFGGPYEQYF
TRBJ2-3,TRBV28,many,TRBD2,TGTGCCAGCAGTCCGATAGCGGGGGGCACAGATACGCAGTATTTT,CASSPIAGGTDTQYF
TRBJ1-2,TRBV6-2/TRBV6-3,NA,TRBD1,TGTGCCAGCAATACAGGGGGCTCTCATGGCTACACCTTC,CASNTGGSHGYTF
TRBJ1-1,TRBV14,NA,NA,TGTGCCAGCAGCCAAGAGCAGGGATTTTATATGAACACTGAAGCTTTCTTT,CASSQEQGFYMNTEAFF
TRBJ2-3,TRBV9,NA,TRBD1,TGTGCCAGCAGTGATCCGGGACAGACCACAGATACGCAGTATTTT,CASSDPGQTTDTQYF
TRBJ1-1,TRBV3-2,few,NA,TGTGCCAGCAGCCAAGGGGGGGGGGTGAACACTGAAGCTTTCTTT,CASSQGGGVNTEAFF
TRBJ2-7,TRBV28,few,TRBD1,TGTGCCAGCAGTTACCCGGGACAGGGCACCTACGAGCAGTACTTC,CASSYPGQGTYEQYF
TRBJ1-4,TRBV18,few,NA,TGTGCCAGCTCACGGGCCGTAACTAATGAAAAACTGTTTTTT,CASSRAVTNEKLFF
TRBJ2-1,TRBV9,NA,TRBD2,TGTGCCCGCAGCGAATATCTAGCGGGATCTCAGGATGAGCAGTTCTTC,CARSEYLAGSQDEQFF
TRBJ2-6,TRBV20-1,few,TRBD2,TGCAGTGCAGGGACTAGCGTCTCTGGGGCCAACGTCCTGACTTTC,CSAGTSVSGANVLTF
TRBJ2-7,TRBV18,many,NA,TGTGCCAGCTCACCTACCTCTGGCGCCTACGAGCAGTACTTC,CASSPTSGAYEQYF
TRBJ2-7,TRBV20-1,few,TRBD2,TGCAGTGCTAGTAGCGGGAGTTCCTACGAGCAGTACTTC,CSASSGSSYEQYF
TRBJ1-1,TRBV4-2,NA,NA,TGTGCCAGCAGCCTGGGGGGGCGGGAGTCGGCTTTCTTT,CASSLGGRESAFF
TRBJ1-4,TRBV28,many,NA,TGTGCCAGCACCCCGGCAATCGGTCCTATACTTCGGACTAATGAAAAACTGTTTTTT,CASTPAIGPILRTNEKLFF